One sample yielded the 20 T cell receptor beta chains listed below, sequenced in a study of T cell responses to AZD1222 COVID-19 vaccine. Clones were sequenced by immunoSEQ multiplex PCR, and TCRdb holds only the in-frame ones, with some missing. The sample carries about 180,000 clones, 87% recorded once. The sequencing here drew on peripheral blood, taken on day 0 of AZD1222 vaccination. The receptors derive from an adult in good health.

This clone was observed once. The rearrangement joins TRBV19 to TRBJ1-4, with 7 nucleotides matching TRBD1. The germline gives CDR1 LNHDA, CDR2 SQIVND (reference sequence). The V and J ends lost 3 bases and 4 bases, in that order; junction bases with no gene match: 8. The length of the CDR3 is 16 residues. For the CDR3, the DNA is TGTGCCAGTAGTATTAGTCGGGACAGCCATAATGAAAAACTGTTTTTT. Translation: CASSISRDSHNEKLFF. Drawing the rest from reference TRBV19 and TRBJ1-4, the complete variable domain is DGGITQSPKYLFRKEGQNVTLSCEQNLNHDAMYWYRQDPGQGLRLIYYSQIVNDFQKGDIAEGYSVSREKKESFPLTVTSAQKNPTAFYLCASSISRDSHNEKLFFGSGTQLSVL.

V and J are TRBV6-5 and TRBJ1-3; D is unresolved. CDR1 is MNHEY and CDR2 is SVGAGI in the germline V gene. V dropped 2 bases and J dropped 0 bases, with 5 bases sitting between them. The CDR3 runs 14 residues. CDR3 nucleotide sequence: TGTGCCAGCAGTTACCGGTCCTCTGGAAACACCATATATTTT. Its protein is CASSYRSSGNTIYF.

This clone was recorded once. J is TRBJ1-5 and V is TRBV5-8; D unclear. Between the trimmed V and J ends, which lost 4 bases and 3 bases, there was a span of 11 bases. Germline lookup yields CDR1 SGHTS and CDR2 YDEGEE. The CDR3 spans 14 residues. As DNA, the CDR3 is TGTGCCAGCAGCCCCTGGACCCTCAATCAGCCCCAGCATTTT. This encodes CASSPWTLNQPQHF.

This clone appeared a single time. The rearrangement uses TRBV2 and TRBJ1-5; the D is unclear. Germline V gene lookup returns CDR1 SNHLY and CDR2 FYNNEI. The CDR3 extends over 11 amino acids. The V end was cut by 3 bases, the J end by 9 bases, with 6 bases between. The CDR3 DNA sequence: TGTGCCAGCAGTGAGTGGGGGCCCCAGCATTTT. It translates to CASSEWGPQHF.

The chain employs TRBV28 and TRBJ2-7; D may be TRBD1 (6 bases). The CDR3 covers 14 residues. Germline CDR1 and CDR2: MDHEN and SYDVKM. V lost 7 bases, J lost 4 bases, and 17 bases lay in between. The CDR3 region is CASKSPGDRYEQYF. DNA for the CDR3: TGTGCCAGCAAGTCCCCAGGGGATAGGTACGAGCAGTACTTC.

The CDR3 bases are TGCAGCGTTCTGAGGACGGACTATGGCTACACCTTC. Translating gives CSVLRTDYGYTF. The J gene is TRBJ1-2, the V gene TRBV29-1; no clear D gene. The CDR3 has 12 residues. Germline CDR1 and CDR2: SQVTM and ANQGSEA. Trimming took 5 bases from V and 3 from J, leaving 10 bases between them.

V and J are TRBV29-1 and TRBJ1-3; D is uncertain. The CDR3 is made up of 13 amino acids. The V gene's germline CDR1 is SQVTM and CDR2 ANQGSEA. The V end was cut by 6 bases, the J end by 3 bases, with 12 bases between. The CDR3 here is CSVKPLFGNTIYF. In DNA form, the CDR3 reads TGCAGCGTCAAACCGCTGTTTGGAAACACCATATATTTT.

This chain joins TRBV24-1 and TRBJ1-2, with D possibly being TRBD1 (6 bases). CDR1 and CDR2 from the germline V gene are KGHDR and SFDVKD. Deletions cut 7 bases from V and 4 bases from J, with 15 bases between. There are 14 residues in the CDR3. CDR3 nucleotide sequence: TGTGCCACCAGGGCGACACAGGGTAGCTATGGCTACACCTTC. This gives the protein CATRATQGSYGYTF.

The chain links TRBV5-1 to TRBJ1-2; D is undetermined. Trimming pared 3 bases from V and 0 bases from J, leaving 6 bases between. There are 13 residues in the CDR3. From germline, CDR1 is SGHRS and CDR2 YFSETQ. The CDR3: CASSSEPNYGYTF. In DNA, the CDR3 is TGCGCCAGCAGCTCCGAACCTAACTATGGCTACACCTTC.

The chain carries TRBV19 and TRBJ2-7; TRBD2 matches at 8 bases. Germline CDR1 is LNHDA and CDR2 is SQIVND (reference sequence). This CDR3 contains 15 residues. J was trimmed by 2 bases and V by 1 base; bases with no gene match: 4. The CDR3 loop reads CASSIVRAGAYEQYF. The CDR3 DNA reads TGTGCCAGTAGTATAGTGCGAGCGGGGGCCTACGAGCAGTACTTC.

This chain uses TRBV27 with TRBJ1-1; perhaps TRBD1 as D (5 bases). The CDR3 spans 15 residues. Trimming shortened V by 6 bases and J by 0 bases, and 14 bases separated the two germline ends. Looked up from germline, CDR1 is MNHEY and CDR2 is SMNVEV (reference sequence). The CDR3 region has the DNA TGTGCCAGCAGAGAAGTGGCAGGGCTGAACACTGAAGCTTTCTTT. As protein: CASREVAGLNTEAFF.

CDR3 residues: CASSPGTGGGQPQHF. The CDR3 region has the DNA TGTGCCAGCTCACCCGGGACAGGGGGAGGTCAGCCCCAGCATTTT. The chain recombines TRBV18 with TRBJ1-5, with 11 bases aligning to TRBD1. The CDR3 totals 15 residues. V gave up 3 bases and J gave up 6 bases; unmatched junction bases: 4. CDR1 is KGHSH, CDR2 LQKENI, per germline.

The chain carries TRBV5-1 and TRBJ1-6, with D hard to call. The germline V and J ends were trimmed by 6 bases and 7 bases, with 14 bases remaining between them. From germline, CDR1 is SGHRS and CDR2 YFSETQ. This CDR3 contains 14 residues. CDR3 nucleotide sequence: TGCGCCAGCACCCGGGAAGGAGGGAATTCACCCCTCCACTTT. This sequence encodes CASTREGGNSPLHF.

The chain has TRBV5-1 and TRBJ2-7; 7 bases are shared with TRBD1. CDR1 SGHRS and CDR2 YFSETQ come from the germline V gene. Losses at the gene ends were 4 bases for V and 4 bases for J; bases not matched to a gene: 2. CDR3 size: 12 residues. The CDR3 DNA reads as TGCGCCAGCAGCGGGACAGATTACGAGCAGTACTTC. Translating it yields CASSGTDYEQYF.

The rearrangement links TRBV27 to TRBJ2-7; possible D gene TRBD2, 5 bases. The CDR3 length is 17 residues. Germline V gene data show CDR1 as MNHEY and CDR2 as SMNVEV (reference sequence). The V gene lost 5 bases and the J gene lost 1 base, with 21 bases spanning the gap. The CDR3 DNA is TGTGCCAGCAGTCCAGCCCCGAGGTCCGGGGATTCCTACGAGCAGTACTTC. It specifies CASSPAPRSGDSYEQYF.

CDR3 protein: CASALGGRQFF. The CDR3 coding sequence is TGTGCCAGCGCGCTGGGGGGCAGGCAGTTCTTC. V usage is TRBV14 and J usage is TRBJ2-1; D possibly matches TRBD1 or TRBD2 (6 bases each). V was cut by 8 bases and J by 12 bases, with 14 bases left in between. This CDR3 spans 11 amino acids. Germline V gene lookup returns CDR1 SGHDN and CDR2 FVKESK.

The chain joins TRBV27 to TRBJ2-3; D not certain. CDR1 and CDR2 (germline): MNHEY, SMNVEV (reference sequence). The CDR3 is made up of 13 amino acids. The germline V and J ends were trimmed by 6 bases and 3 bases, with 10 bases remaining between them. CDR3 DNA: TGTGCCAGCAGCCAACGAGGTACAGATACGCAGTATTTT. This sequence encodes CASSQRGTDTQYF.

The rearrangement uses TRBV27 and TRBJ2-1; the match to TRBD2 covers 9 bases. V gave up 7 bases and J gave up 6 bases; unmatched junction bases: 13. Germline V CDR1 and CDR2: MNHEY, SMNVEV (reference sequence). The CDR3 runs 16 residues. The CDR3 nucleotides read TGTGCCAGCACCCTACTCTTAGCGGGAGTTGGCAATGAGCAGTTCTTC. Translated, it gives CASTLLLAGVGNEQFF.

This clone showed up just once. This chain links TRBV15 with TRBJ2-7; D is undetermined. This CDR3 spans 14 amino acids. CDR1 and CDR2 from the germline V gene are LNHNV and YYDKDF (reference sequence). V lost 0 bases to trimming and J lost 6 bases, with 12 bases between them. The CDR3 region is CATSRDRGDREQYF. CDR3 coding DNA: TGTGCCACCAGCAGAGATCGTGGAGATCGCGAGCAGTACTTC.

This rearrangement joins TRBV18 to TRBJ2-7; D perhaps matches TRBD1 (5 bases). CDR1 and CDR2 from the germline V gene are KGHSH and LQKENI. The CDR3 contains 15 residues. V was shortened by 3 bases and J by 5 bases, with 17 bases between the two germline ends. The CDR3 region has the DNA TGTGCCAGCTCACCTGGCCAGGGAAACGGAAACGAGCAGTACTTC. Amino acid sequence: CASSPGQGNGNEQYF.